The clone carrying this T cell receptor beta chain was recorded at least ten times. This sample was included in a study of read filtering for tumor transcriptome and immune sequencing. Study context: After DNase treatment, RNA was made into whole-transcriptome libraries. IR-seq gave about 3.5 to 10.27 million TCR reads per sample; RNA-seq gave roughly 80 to 1,300.

The library was built from 400 ng RNA with molecular barcoded adaptors for alpha/delta and beta/gamma chains. From the reads, TCRdb called clonotypes with MiXCR, one entry per CDR3 protein. In the table there are around 130,000 distinct CDR3 sequences, about an eighth of which are singletons. The ends lost 5 bases at V and 6 bases at J; junction bases unmatched: 6. The CDR3 is made up of 14 amino acids. Germline V gives CDR1 SEHNR, CDR2 FQNEAQ (reference sequence). This receptor was obtained from a donor aged 40 or over with multiple myeloma. The specimen sequenced was a population of CD138-negative cells sorted from bone marrow. The rearrangement uses TRBV7-9 and TRBJ2-2, with 7 bases lining up with TRBD2. CDR3 sequence: CASSPGGLSGELFF. CDR3 sequence (DNA): TGTGCCAGCAGCCCGGGGGGTTTGTCCGGGGAGCTGTTTTTT.